Following are 18 T cell receptor beta chains from one sample sequenced in a study of cytomegalovirus exposure and HLA in healthy donors (dated by TCRdb to 2017 to 2019). Library preparation was by the immunoSEQ multiplex PCR assay. The multiplex PCR relied on a mix of 60 forward primers for TCR Vbeta segments and 13 reverse primers for TCR Jbeta segments. This is the immuneACCESS table as TCRdb keeps it, with only in-frame sequences that have V and J called. A part of the clones is gone; compared with another copy, unresolved V genes explain less than half, and the rest is unexplained. The sample yields 100,000 to 150,000 clones; roughly four fifths were counted once. Of the sample, approximately 2% falls within the top ten clones. The specimen was PBMCs. The receptors originated from a man in his forties or fifties in good health and CMV-seronegative.

This clone showed up just once. The chain has TRBV12-5 and TRBJ2-3, with 9 nucleotides matching TRBD1. CDR3 length: 18 residues. The trim removed 0 bases at V and 4 bases at J, leaving 11 bases unmatched. CDR1 and CDR2 from the germline V gene are LGHNT and FRNRAP. In nucleotides, the CDR3 is TGTGCTAGTGGTTTGGTACTAGGGGACAGGGCACAATCAGATACGCAGTATTTT. Protein: CASGLVLGDRAQSDTQYF.

This chain connects TRBV6-5 to TRBJ1-1; TRBD1 agrees at 7 bases. Germline CDR1 is MNHEY and CDR2 is SVGAGI. Germline trimming cut 7 bases from V and 4 bases from J; bases unmatched to any gene: 3. This CDR3 region has 12 residues. CDR3 amino acids: CASKRGPTEAFF. The CDR3 nucleotides read TGTGCCAGCAAGAGGGGGCCCACTGAAGCTTTCTTT.

The V and J genes are TRBV7-9 and TRBJ1-1, with 7 bases fitting TRBD1. This CDR3 contains 16 residues. The ends lost 9 bases at V and 1 base at J; junction bases unmatched: 14. Per the germline V gene, CDR1 is SEHNR and CDR2 is FQNEAQ (reference sequence). CDR3 loop: CARNPRTGGRNTEAFF. CDR3 nucleotides: TGTGCCAGGAATCCCCGGACAGGAGGGAGGAACACTGAAGCTTTCTTT.

V gene TRBV4-2 combines with J gene TRBJ2-3, with 14 bases identical to TRBD2. The ends lost 0 bases at V and 2 bases at J; junction bases unmatched: 7. From germline, CDR1 is LGHNA and CDR2 YNFKEQ. The length of the CDR3 is 19 residues. The CDR3 coding sequence is TGTGCCAGCAGCCAAGAAAGGACTAGCGGGGGGCAGATCACAGATACGCAGTATTTT. This sequence encodes CASSQERTSGGQITDTQYF.

This chain links TRBV4-2 with TRBJ1-6; TRBD1 aligns across 7 bases. V dropped 3 bases and J dropped 9; count of bases not matched to a gene: 11. This CDR3 contains 16 residues. CDR1 is LGHNA, CDR2 YNFKEQ, per germline. The CDR3 is CASSQYYRGGISPLHF. Written as DNA, the CDR3 is TGTGCCAGCAGCCAGTATTACAGGGGTGGTATTTCACCCCTCCACTTT.

The J gene is TRBJ2-7, the V gene TRBV18, with D uncertain. The length of the CDR3 is 13 residues. The V end lost 3 bases, the J end lost 2 bases, and 8 bases lay between the germline ends. Germline CDR1 KGHSH, CDR2 LQKENI. The CDR3, as DNA: TGTGCCAGCTCACCCCGGCTAGCCTACGAGCAGTACTTC. Translating gives CASSPRLAYEQYF.

This chain joins TRBV23-1 and TRBJ2-1; 8 bases fit TRBD2. TRBV23-1 is labeled an ORF, and its function is uncertain. J gave up 10 bases and V 0 bases, and 17 bases lay outside the gene matches. The CDR3 runs 18 residues. The CDR3 DNA reads as TGCGCCAGCAGTCAATCGATGCTGTTCATTTCGGGGGGGATCGAGCAGTTCTTC. It codes for CASSQSMLFISGGIEQFF.

This sequence joins TRBV19 and TRBJ1-1; D is undetermined. The CDR3 has 13 residues. Trimming pared 9 bases from V and 0 bases from J, leaving 11 bases between. CDR1 and CDR2 (germline): LNHDA, SQIVND (reference sequence). In DNA, the CDR3 is TGTGCCAGCAAGATGTACATGAACACTGAAGCTTTCTTT. Protein sequence: CASKMYMNTEAFF.

The V gene is TRBV10-3, the J gene TRBJ2-3; 8 bases fit TRBD1. The germline V gene has CDR1 ENHRY and CDR2 SYGVKD. J was trimmed by 2 bases and V by 2 bases; bases with no gene match: 6. There are 16 residues in the CDR3. CDR3 sequence reads: CAISESQGAFTDTQYF. The CDR3 nucleotides read TGTGCCATCAGTGAGAGTCAGGGGGCTTTCACAGATACGCAGTATTTT.

V usage is TRBV7-9 and J usage is TRBJ1-2, with 11 bases aligning to TRBD1. V lost 8 bases and J lost 5; bases outside the gene matches: 4. The CDR3 covers 13 residues. The germline CDR1 and CDR2 sequences are SEHNR and FQNEAQ (reference sequence). CDR3 in DNA: TGTGCCAGCCTCGGGACAGGGGGGTATGGCTACACCTTC. Translating it yields CASLGTGGYGYTF. The whole variable domain, filled in from reference TRBV7-9 and TRBJ1-2, reads DTGVSQNPRHKITKRGQNVTFRCDPISEHNRLYWYRQTLGQGPEFLTYFQNEAQLEKSRLLSDRFSAERPKGSFSTLEIQRTEQGDSAMYLCASLGTGGYGYTFGSGTRLTVV.

The V and J genes are TRBV11-2 and TRBJ2-1, with TRBD1 matching over 8 bases. CDR1 is SGHAT and CDR2 is FQNNGV in the germline V gene. The CDR3 covers 16 residues. V lost 5 bases to trimming and J lost 10 bases; unmatched junction nucleotides: 16. CDR3 DNA sequence: TGTGCCAGCAGCCCTATAGCGGCAGGGGGCGAGGAGGAGCAGTTCTTC. It encodes CASSPIAAGGEEEQFF.

This chain joins TRBV19 and TRBJ1-5, with TRBD1 identical over 10 bases. The trim removed 4 bases at V and 1 base at J, leaving 7 bases unmatched. The CDR3 has 17 amino acids. Germline-derived CDR1 and CDR2 are LNHDA and SQIVND (reference sequence). The CDR3 region has the DNA TGTGCCAGTAGTACGGGACAGGGGTCGGTGAGCAATCAGCCCCAGCATTTT. This sequence encodes CASSTGQGSVSNQPQHF.

CDR3 nucleotides: TGTGCCAGCAGTGTAATGTGGTATAGCGAGCAGTACGTC. It yields the protein CASSVMWYSEQYV. This chain connects TRBV2 to TRBJ2-7; D is ambiguous. The germline V and J ends were trimmed by 4 bases and 6 bases, with 13 bases remaining between them. This CDR3 is built from 13 residues. Germline CDR1 SNHLY, CDR2 FYNNEI.

The DNA of the CDR3 is TGTGCCAGCAGCTTGGCAACCGGGACAGGGCCTTCCTACGAGCAGTACTTC. It is translated as CASSLATGTGPSYEQYF. The genes are TRBV5-4 and TRBJ2-7; TRBD1 aligns across 9 bases. Per germline, CDR1 SGHNT and CDR2 YYREEE (reference sequence). Unmatched junction bases numbered 8, after V lost 0 bases and J lost 1 base. The CDR3 is made up of 17 amino acids.

This chain uses TRBV7-8 with TRBJ1-1; the match to TRBD1 covers 9 bases. Germline assignment: CDR1 SGHVS and CDR2 FQNEAQ. With 5 bases clipped from V and 4 bases from J, the junction kept 17 bases outside the gene matches. This CDR3 has 18 residues. The CDR3 region is CASSTTSGTGNGVTEAFF. In nucleotides, the CDR3 is TGTGCCAGCAGCACAACATCCGGGACAGGGAATGGTGTCACTGAAGCTTTCTTT.

The rearrangement links TRBV2 to TRBJ2-4, with a possible D match to TRBD2 (7 bases). V lost 6 bases and J lost 1, with 28 bases in between. Looked up from germline, CDR1 is SNHLY and CDR2 is FYNNEI. This CDR3 has 20 amino acids. The CDR3 region is CASSLKGVGGVGEAKNIQYF. The CDR3 coding sequence is TGTGCCAGCAGCCTCAAGGGGGTAGGGGGGGTGGGTGAGGCCAAAAACATTCAGTACTTC.

This clone came up once. The gene calls are TRBV4-1 and TRBJ2-1; a possible D gene is TRBD1 (5 bases). The V and J ends lost 3 bases and 12 bases respectively, with 15 bases between them. This CDR3 is built from 13 residues. Germline values: CDR1 MGHRA, CDR2 YSYEKL. CDR3 protein: CASSHQGSGGQFF. The CDR3 DNA reads as TGCGCCAGCAGCCACCAGGGTTCGGGCGGGCAGTTCTTC.

V gene TRBV11-2 combines with J gene TRBJ2-5; 8 bases align to TRBD2. Trimming cost V 1 base and J 1 base; bases outside gene matches: 2. The length of the CDR3 is 15 residues. CDR1 is SGHAT, CDR2 FQNNGV, per germline. The CDR3 region has the DNA TGTGCCAGCAGCTTAGCTGGGACTAGCCAAGAGACCCAGTACTTC. It encodes CASSLAGTSQETQYF.